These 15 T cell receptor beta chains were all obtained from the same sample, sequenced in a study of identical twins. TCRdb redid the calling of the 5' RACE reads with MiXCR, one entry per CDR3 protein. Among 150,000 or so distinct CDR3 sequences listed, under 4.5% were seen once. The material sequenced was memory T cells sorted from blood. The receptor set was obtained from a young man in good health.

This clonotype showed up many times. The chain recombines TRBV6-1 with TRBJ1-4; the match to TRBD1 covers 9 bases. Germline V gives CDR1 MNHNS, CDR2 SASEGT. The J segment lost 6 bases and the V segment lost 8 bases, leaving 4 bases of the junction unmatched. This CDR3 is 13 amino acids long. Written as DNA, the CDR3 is TGTGCCAGCGCGGGACAGGGCGATGAAAAACTGTTTTTT. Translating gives CASAGQGDEKLFF.

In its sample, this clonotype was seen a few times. The CDR3 coding sequence is TGTGCCAGCTCCTCCGTTGGGGGGGCCAAGAACACTGAAGCTTTCTTT. Protein sequence: CASSSVGGAKNTEAFF. The chain is built from TRBV18 and TRBJ1-1, with a weak D call TRBD1 (6 bases). This CDR3 region has 16 residues. Trimming took 6 bases from V and 1 from J, leaving 18 bases between them. CDR1 and CDR2 from the germline V gene are KGHSH and LQKENI. The entire variable domain, with the rest obtained from reference TRBV18 and TRBJ1-1, is as follows: NAGVMQNPRHLVRRRGQEARLRCSPMKGHSHVYWYRQLPEEGLKFMVYLQKENIIDESGMPKERFSAEFPKEGPSILRIQQVVRGDSAAYFCASSSVGGAKNTEAFFGQGTRLTVV.

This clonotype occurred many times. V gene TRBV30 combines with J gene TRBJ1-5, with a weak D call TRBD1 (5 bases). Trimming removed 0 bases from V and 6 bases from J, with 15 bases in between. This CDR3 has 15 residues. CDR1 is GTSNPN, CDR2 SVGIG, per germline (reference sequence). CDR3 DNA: TGTGCCTGGAGTGTACTGGGGGGGGAAGCTCAGCCCCAGCATTTT. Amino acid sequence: CAWSVLGGEAQPQHF.

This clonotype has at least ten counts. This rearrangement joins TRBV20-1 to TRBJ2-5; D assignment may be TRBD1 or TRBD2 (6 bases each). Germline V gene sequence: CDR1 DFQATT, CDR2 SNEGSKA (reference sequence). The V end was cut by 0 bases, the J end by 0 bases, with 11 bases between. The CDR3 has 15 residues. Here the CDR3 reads CSARDYRGHQETQYF. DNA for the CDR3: TGCAGTGCTAGAGATTACCGGGGGCACCAAGAGACCCAGTACTTC.

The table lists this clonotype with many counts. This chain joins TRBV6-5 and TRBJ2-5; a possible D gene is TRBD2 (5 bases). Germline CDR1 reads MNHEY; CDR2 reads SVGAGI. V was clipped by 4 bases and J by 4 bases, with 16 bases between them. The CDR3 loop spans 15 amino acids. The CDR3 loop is CASSWSGLGGETQYF. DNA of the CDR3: TGTGCCAGCAGTTGGTCGGGCCTCGGAGGAGAGACCCAGTACTTC.

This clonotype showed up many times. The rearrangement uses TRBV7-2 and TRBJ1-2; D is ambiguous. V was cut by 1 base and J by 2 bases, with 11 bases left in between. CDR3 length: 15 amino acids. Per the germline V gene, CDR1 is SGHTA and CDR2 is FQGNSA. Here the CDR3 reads CASSLVATSNYGYTF. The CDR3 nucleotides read TGTGCCAGCAGCTTAGTGGCCACTTCAAACTATGGCTACACCTTC.

This CDR3 is CASTPWQKNTIYF. The DNA for the CDR3 is TGTGCCAGCACCCCATGGCAGAAAAACACCATATATTTT. The rearrangement links TRBV28 to TRBJ1-3; D not resolved. Germline assignment: CDR1 MDHEN and CDR2 SYDVKM. V shed 7 bases and J shed 6 bases, with 13 bases lying between them. CDR3 size: 13 residues.

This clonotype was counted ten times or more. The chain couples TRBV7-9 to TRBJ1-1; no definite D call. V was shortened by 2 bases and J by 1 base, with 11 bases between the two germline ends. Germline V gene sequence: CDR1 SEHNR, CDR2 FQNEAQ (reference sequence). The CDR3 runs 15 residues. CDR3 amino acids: CASSLYGEANTEAFF. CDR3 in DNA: TGTGCCAGCAGCTTATACGGGGAAGCGAACACTGAAGCTTTCTTT.

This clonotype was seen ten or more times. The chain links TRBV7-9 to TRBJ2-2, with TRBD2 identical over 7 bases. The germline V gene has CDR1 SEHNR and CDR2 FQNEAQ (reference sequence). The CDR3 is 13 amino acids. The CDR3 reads CVGGGLLTGELFF. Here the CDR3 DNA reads TGTGTCGGCGGGGGACTCCTCACCGGGGAGCTGTTTTTT.

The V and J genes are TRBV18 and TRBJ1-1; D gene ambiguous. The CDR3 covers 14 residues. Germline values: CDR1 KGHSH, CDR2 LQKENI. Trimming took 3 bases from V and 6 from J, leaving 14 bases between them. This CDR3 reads CASSPHPNGAEAFF. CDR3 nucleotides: TGTGCCAGCTCACCCCATCCTAATGGCGCTGAAGCTTTCTTT.

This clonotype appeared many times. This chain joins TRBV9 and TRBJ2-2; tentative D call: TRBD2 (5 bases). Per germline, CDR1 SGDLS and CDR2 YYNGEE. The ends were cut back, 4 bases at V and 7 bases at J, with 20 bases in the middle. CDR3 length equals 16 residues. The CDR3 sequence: CASSPRRGAQDGELFF. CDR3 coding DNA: TGTGCCAGCAGCCCTCGCCGGGGTGCGCAGGACGGGGAGCTGTTTTTT. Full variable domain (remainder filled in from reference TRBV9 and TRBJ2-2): DSGVTQTPKHLITATGQRVTLRCSPRSGDLSVYWYQQSLDQGLQFLIQYYNGEERAKGNILERFSAQQFPDLHSELNLSSLELGDSALYFCASSPRRGAQDGELFFGEGSRLTVL.

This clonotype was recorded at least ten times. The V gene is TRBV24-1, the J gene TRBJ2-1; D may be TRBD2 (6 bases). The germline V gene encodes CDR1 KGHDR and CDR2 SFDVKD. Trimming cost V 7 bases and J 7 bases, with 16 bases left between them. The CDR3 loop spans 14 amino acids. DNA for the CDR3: TGTGCCACCAGGGGGGACTCCTCTTGGAATGAGCAGTTCTTC. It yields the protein CATRGDSSWNEQFF.

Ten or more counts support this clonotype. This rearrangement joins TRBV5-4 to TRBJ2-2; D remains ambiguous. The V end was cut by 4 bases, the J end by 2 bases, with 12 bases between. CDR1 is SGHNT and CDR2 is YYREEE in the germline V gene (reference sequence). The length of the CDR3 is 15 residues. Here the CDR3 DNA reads TGTGCCAGCAGCCGCCGTGGCGGTAACACCGGGGAGCTGTTTTTT. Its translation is CASSRRGGNTGELFF.

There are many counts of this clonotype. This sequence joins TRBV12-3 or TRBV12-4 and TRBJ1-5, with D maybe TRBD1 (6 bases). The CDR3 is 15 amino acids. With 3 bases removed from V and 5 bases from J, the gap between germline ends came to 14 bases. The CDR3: CASSFFAGGDQPQHF. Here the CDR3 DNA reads TGTGCCAGCAGTTTCTTCGCGGGGGGCGATCAGCCCCAGCATTTT.

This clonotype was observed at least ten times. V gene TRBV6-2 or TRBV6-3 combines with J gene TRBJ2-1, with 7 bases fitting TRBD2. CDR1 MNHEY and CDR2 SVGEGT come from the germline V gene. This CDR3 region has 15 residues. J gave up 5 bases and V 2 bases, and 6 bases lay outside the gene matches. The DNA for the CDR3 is TGTGCCAGCAGTTACGAGGCTAGCGGCAACAATGAGCAGTTCTTC. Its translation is CASSYEASGNNEQFF.